Sequencing of this T cell receptor beta chain was carried out in a study of blood T cells in healthy people across ages. A second PCR of about 7 to 11 cycles used a sample-barcoded 5' primer and a J-beta primer mix. TCRdb analysed the 5' RACE reads with MiXCR anew, one entry per CDR3 protein. The sample contains fewer than 900,000 distinct CDR3 sequences, 40% to 45% of which appear only once. The sequence was obtained from a woman aged 55-70 years in good health. Sequenced: blood.

CDR3 in DNA: TGTGCCAGCAGCCAAGGAGGGGAGTACTGGGAGCAGTACTTC. It yields the protein CASSQGGEYWEQYF. The chain joins TRBV4-2 to TRBJ2-7; D is possibly TRBD1 or TRBD2 (5 bases each). The CDR3 covers 14 residues. The V and J ends lost 1 base and 7 bases respectively, with 14 bases between them. Germline CDR1 is LGHNA and CDR2 is YNFKEQ.